This T cell receptor (beta chain) appears in the sequencing data of a study of T-cell reconstitution after alpha-beta-depleted transplantation in children. The study, taken as a whole, reports: Newly made T cells mostly supplied T-cell counts and diversity one year after transplant.

There are a few counts of this clonotype. What it binds is not known. During its preparation, the TCRbeta library received unique molecular identifiers. TCRdb redid the calling of the PCR reads with MiXCR, one entry per CDR3 protein. Among 440,000 or so distinct CDR3 sequences, approximately 42% were seen once, and the ten largest hold approximately 25%. The receptor was derived from a girl aged 2 to 9 with aplastic anemia, due to receive a stem cell transplant. The specimen was PBMCs, collected before TCRalphabeta/CD19-depleted stem cell transplant.

This chain's CDR3 is CATLSGNTGELFF. In DNA form, the CDR3 reads TGTGCCACACTCTCTGGGAACACCGGGGAGCTGTTTTTT. This chain uses TRBV2 with TRBJ2-2, with D unclear. V lost 10 bases to trimming and J lost 1 base, with 10 bases between them. Germline V gene data show CDR1 as SNHLY and CDR2 as FYNNEI. The CDR3 is 13 amino acids.